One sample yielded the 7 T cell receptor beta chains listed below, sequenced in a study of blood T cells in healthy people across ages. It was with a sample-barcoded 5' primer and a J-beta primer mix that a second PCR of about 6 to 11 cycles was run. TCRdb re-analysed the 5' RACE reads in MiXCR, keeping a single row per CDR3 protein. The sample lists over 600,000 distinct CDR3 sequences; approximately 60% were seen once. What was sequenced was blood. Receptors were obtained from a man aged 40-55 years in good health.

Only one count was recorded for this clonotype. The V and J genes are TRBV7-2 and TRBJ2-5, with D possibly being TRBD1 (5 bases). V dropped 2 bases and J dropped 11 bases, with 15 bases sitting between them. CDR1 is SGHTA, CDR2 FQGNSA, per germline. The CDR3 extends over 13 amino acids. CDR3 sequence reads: CASSLQGRNEQYF. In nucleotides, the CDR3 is TGTGCCAGCAGCTTACAGGGTCGTAATGAGCAGTACTTC.

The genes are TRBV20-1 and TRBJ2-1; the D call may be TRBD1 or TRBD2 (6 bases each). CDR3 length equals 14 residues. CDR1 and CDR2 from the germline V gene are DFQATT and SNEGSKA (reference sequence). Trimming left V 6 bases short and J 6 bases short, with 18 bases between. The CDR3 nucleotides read TGCAGTGCCCGGGGGCGGGACGCCAGCAATGAGCAGTTCTTC. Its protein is CSARGRDASNEQFF.

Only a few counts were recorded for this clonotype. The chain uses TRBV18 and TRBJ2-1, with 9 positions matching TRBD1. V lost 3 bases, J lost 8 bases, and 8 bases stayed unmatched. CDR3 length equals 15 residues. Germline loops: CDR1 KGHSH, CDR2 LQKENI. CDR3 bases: TGTGCCAGCTCACCCGGGACAGGGCCTAGGGATGAGCAGTTCTTC. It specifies CASSPGTGPRDEQFF.

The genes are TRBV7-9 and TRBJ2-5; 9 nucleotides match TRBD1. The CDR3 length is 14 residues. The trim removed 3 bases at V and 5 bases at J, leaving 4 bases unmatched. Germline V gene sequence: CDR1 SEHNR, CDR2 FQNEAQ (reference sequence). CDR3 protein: CASSFGDRAETQYF. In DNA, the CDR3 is TGTGCCAGCAGCTTTGGGGACAGGGCGGAGACCCAGTACTTC. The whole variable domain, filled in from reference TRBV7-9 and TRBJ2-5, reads DTGVSQNPRHKITKRGQNVTFRCDPISEHNRLYWYRQTLGQGPEFLTYFQNEAQLEKSRLLSDRFSAERPKGSFSTLEIQRTEQGDSAMYLCASSFGDRAETQYFGPGTRLLVL.

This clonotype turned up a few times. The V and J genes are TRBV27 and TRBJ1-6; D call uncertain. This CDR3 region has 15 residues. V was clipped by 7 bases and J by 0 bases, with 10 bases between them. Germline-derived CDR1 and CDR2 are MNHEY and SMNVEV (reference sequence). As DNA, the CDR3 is TGTGCCAGCAATTCGGCGAGCTCCTATAATTCACCCCTCCACTTT. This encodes CASNSASSYNSPLHF.

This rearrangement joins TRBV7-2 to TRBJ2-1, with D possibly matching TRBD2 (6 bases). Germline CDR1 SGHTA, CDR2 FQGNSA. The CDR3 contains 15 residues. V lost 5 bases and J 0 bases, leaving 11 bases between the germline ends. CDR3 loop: CASSGAGSSYNEQFF. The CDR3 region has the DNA TGTGCCAGCAGCGGGGCGGGGAGCTCCTACAATGAGCAGTTCTTC.

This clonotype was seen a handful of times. The CDR3 sequence is CASSLGAGSNQPQHF. The CDR3 DNA reads as TGTGCCAGCAGTTTAGGGGCAGGGTCCAATCAGCCCCAGCATTTT. V is TRBV12-3 or TRBV12-4 and J is TRBJ1-5; a weak D match, TRBD1 (5 bases). The V and J ends lost 1 base and 3 bases respectively, with 10 bases between them. CDR3 size: 15 residues.